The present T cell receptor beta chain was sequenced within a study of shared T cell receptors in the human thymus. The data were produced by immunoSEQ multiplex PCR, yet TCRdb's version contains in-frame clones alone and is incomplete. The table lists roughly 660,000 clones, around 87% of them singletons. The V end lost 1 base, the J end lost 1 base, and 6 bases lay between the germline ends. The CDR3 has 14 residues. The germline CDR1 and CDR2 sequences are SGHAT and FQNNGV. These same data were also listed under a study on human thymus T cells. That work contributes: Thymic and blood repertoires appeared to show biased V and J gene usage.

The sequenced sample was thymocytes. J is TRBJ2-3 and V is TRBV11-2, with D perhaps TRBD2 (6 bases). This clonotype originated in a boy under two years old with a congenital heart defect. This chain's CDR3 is CASSLGDCTDTQYF. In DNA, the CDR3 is TGTGCCAGCAGCTTAGGGGACTGCACAGATACGCAGTATTTT.